A selection of T cell receptor beta chains follows, all from one sample in a study of beta chain features in type 1 diabetes. Only in-frame clones appear in the TCRdb table, and some are missing; sequencing was by immunoSEQ multiplex PCR. The sample records about 360,000 clones, around 12% being singletons. The specimen sequenced was naive CD4+ T cells from blood. The source of these receptors is a woman younger than 30 with type 1 diabetes. CDR3s include the opening cysteine and the closing phenylalanine or tryptophan. D genes are given only for firm matches. Expanded clones are given a class, and other clones once, few, many or no size at all.

clone_size,j_call,d_call,v_call,cdr3_nt,cdr3_aa
.,TRBJ2-7,.,TRBV18,TGTGCCAGCTCGTCTTATGACGGGTCCTACGAGCAGTACTTC,CASSSYDGSYEQYF
few,TRBJ2-3,.,TRBV5-1,TGCGCCAGCAGCTCGGGAGGGACAGTATCTGATACGCAGTATTTT,CASSSGGTVSDTQYF
few,TRBJ2-5,TRBD2,TRBV19,TGTGCCAGTAAAAACCTAGCGGGGGATGAGACCCAGTACTTC,CASKNLAGDETQYF
few,TRBJ2-6,.,TRBV6-6,TGTGCCAGCAGTTACTCGAGCTCTGGGGCCAACGTCCTGACTTTC,CASSYSSSGANVLTF
.,TRBJ2-2,TRBD1,TRBV18,TGTGCCAGCTCACTACAGACAGGGGACACCGGGGAGCTGTTTTTT,CASSLQTGDTGELFF
.,TRBJ2-5,.,TRBV5-4,TGTGCCAGCAGCTTGACTCTCCCCTCGGACCGGGGGACCCAGTACTTC,CASSLTLPSDRGTQYF
few,TRBJ1-4,.,TRBV28,TGTGCCAGCAGTTCCTACGGGGGAGGAGTAGAAAAACTGTTTTTT,CASSSYGGGVEKLFF
few,TRBJ2-5,.,TRBV7-2,TGTGCCAGCAGCCACCGGCTAGCCATTCGGGAGACCCAGTACTTC,CASSHRLAIRETQYF
few,TRBJ2-7,TRBD2,TRBV4-1,TGCGCCAGCAGCCAATCGTCAGTTGGTAAGGCTAGCGGCTTTTCCTACGAGCAGTACTTC,CASSQSSVGKASGFSYEQYF
.,TRBJ1-5,TRBD1,TRBV5-6,TGTGCCAGCAGCTTGGCCTCCGGGACAGGGATTCAGCCCCAGCATTTT,CASSLASGTGIQPQHF
.,TRBJ1-1,.,TRBV30,TGTGCCTGGTTTAGGGGCGTTGCTTTCTTT,CAWFRGVAFF
.,TRBJ2-3,.,TRBV28,TGTGCCAGCATCGCAGCAGATACGCAGTATTTT,CASIAADTQYF
few,TRBJ2-7,TRBD2,TRBV6-5,TGTGCCAGCAGTTACGAGCGGGGGGACTACGAGCAGTACTTC,CASSYERGDYEQYF
few,TRBJ1-1,.,TRBV19,TGTGCCAGTAGTACCGGGGGAGTGAACACTGAAGCTTTCTTT,CASSTGGVNTEAFF